This T cell receptor (beta chain) is from a study of cytomegalovirus exposure and HLA in healthy donors. Study as a whole: For the approximately 360 genotyped donors, about 79% fell within the Caucasian-associated ancestry cluster. Study conclusions and caveats: Most of the CMV-associated TCR beta chains (in a later analysis) appeared to be HLA-restricted. Researchers reported that a few CMV-associated chains were confirmed in vitro as CMV antigen-specific. Most TCR beta V segments were productive about 87% or about 30% of the time in an earlier analysis.

Comments on this clone: Its antigen is undetermined.

Trimming pared 0 bases from V and 7 bases from J, leaving 7 bases between. Germline assignment: CDR1 SGDLS and CDR2 YYNGEE. The CDR3 length is 12 residues. Primers included in the PCR were 60 Vbeta and 13 Jbeta primers. Measured with immunoSEQ multiplex PCR; TCRdb has only the in-frame clones, and not every one. This sample has fewer than 200,000 clones, with 9.5% to 15% found just once. The V and J genes are TRBV9 and TRBJ1-2, with D hard to call. The TCR was taken from a man aged 45 to 65 in good health and CMV-seropositive. Source material: PBMCs. CDR3: CASSVGASGYTF. CDR3 DNA sequence: TGTGCCAGCAGCGTAGGTGCGAGTGGCTACACCTTC.